The 27 T cell receptor beta chains presented below share a single source sample, sequenced in a study of blood T cell repertoires in COVID-19. The protocol was immunoSEQ multiplex PCR, while the TCRdb copy is restricted to in-frame clones and leaves out a portion. The sample carries roughly 250,000 clones, 85% to 90% recorded once. The sequenced sample consisted of PBMCs or T cells enriched from blood (not recorded which). The receptors here all came from a woman aged 45-65 years who had recovered from COVID-19.

V usage is TRBV9 and J usage is TRBJ1-2; D not resolved. Deletions cut 0 bases from V and 4 bases from J, with 7 bases between. The germline V gene has CDR1 SGDLS and CDR2 YYNGEE. The length of the CDR3 is 13 residues. The CDR3 loop reads CASSVDSGYGYTF. The CDR3 DNA sequence: TGTGCCAGCAGCGTAGATTCAGGCTATGGCTACACCTTC.

The V and J genes are TRBV27 and TRBJ2-1, with D hard to call. Germline V gene sequence: CDR1 MNHEY, CDR2 SMNVEV (reference sequence). This CDR3 comprises 14 residues. The V end lost 3 bases, the J end lost 0 bases, and 6 bases lay between the germline ends. DNA for the CDR3: TGTGCCAGCAGTTTCCTTCCCTCCTACAATGAGCAGTTCTTC. Encoded protein: CASSFLPSYNEQFF.

The chain couples TRBV15 to TRBJ2-7; D gene ambiguous. Between the trimmed V and J ends, which lost 0 bases and 2 bases, there was a span of 11 bases. The CDR3 extends over 15 amino acids. Looked up from germline, CDR1 is LNHNV and CDR2 is YYDKDF (reference sequence). In DNA, the CDR3 is TGTGCCACCAGCAGAGATGGTACCAGAACCTACGAGCAGTACTTC. Translated: CATSRDGTRTYEQYF.

The genes are TRBV19 and TRBJ1-2; the D gene is possibly TRBD1 (5 bases). This CDR3 contains 14 residues. Germline CDR1 and CDR2: LNHDA and SQIVND (reference sequence). V shed 2 bases and J shed 3 bases, with 10 bases lying between them. CDR3 in amino acids: CASSINPGHYGYTF. The CDR3 DNA reads TGTGCCAGTAGTATAAACCCAGGGCACTATGGCTACACCTTC.

J is TRBJ1-1 and V is TRBV14; a weak D match, TRBD1 (6 bases). CDR1 and CDR2 (germline): SGHDN, FVKESK. Trimming took off 1 base at V and 1 base at J, with 16 bases between the two ends. The CDR3 has 17 amino acids. The CDR3 region has the DNA TGTGCCAGCAGCCAAGTATGGGGGCGGCCTGGGAACACTGAAGCTTTCTTT. Encoded protein: CASSQVWGRPGNTEAFF.

The chain carries TRBV10-3 and TRBJ1-1, with 8 bases aligning to TRBD1. The CDR3 is 17 residues long. Germline V gene data show CDR1 as ENHRY and CDR2 as SYGVKD. The junction had 10 bases not matched to a gene; V was cut back by 0 bases and J by 4 bases. Written as DNA, the CDR3 is TGTGCCATCAGTGAGTCGATTCAGGGGGCGCCTGGCACTGAAGCTTTCTTT. It encodes CAISESIQGAPGTEAFF.

This rearrangement joins TRBV7-9 to TRBJ2-1; D unclear. CDR1 and CDR2 from the germline V gene are SEHNR and FQNEAQ (reference sequence). The CDR3 covers 13 residues. V was clipped by 1 base and J by 4 bases, with 5 bases between them. CDR3 sequence (DNA): TGTGCCAGCAGCTTAGGTCCTTACAATGAGCAGTTCTTC. This codes for CASSLGPYNEQFF. The whole variable domain, filled in from reference TRBV7-9 and TRBJ2-1, reads DTGVSQNPRHKITKRGQNVTFRCDPISEHNRLYWYRQTLGQGPEFLTYFQNEAQLEKSRLLSDRFSAERPKGSFSTLEIQRTEQGDSAMYLCASSLGPYNEQFFGPGTRLTVL.

The CDR3 reads CASSPPGQGNEKLFF. The DNA for the CDR3 is TGCGCCAGCAGCCCGCCGGGACAGGGTAATGAAAAACTGTTTTTT. This chain links TRBV5-1 with TRBJ1-4; 9 bases are a match to TRBD1. V shed 4 bases, J shed 4 bases, and the junction held 5 bases outside the gene matches. CDR1 and CDR2 from the germline V gene are SGHRS and YFSETQ. The CDR3 is 15 amino acids.

V is TRBV3-1 (or the pseudogene TRBV3-2) and J is TRBJ1-1; 9 positions match TRBD1. The germline V gene has CDR1 LGHDT and CDR2 YNNKEL (reference sequence). Losses at the gene ends were 1 base for V and 5 bases for J; bases not matched to a gene: 8. This CDR3 region has 16 residues. The DNA of the CDR3 is TGTGCCAGCAGCCAAGCATTCGGGACAGGGCGAACTGAAGCTTTCTTT. It yields the protein CASSQAFGTGRTEAFF.

The V call is TRBV4-1, the J call TRBJ2-1; 7 nucleotides agree with TRBD1. This CDR3 is built from 16 residues. The ends lost 1 base at V and 0 bases at J; junction bases unmatched: 3. Germline CDR1 reads MGHRA; CDR2 reads YSYEKL. CDR3 in DNA: TGCGCCAGCAGCCAAGGAGCAGGGGGCTCCTACAATGAGCAGTTCTTC. This encodes CASSQGAGGSYNEQFF.

This clone was recorded once. The J gene is TRBJ1-5, the V gene TRBV4-3; no firm D call. The CDR3 runs to 15 residues. The V and J ends lost 0 bases and 3 bases respectively, with 9 bases between them. Germline V gene sequence: CDR1 LGHNA, CDR2 YSLEER. Here the CDR3 DNA reads TGCGCCAGCAGCCAAGATGCGGTGAACAATCAGCCCCAGCATTTT. Encoded protein: CASSQDAVNNQPQHF.

This clone has just one count. V usage is TRBV4-2 and J usage is TRBJ2-1; D unclear. The CDR3 extends over 16 amino acids. Germline lookup yields CDR1 LGHNA and CDR2 YNFKEQ. V lost 6 bases and J lost 9, with 24 bases in between. This chain's CDR3 is CASSPLAAPTVGEQFF. As DNA, the CDR3 is TGTGCCAGCAGTCCCCTTGCGGCTCCAACTGTTGGTGAGCAGTTCTTC.

The J gene is TRBJ1-1, the V gene TRBV11-1; D perhaps matches TRBD1 (5 bases). V was shortened by 5 bases and J by 2 bases, with 12 bases between the two germline ends. CDR3 length equals 14 residues. Germline loops: CDR1 SGHAT, CDR2 FQDESV (reference sequence). CDR3 DNA: TGTGCCAGCAGCCTCGGGGGTTATAACACTGAAGCTTTCTTT. Its translation is CASSLGGYNTEAFF.

The V call is TRBV18, the J call TRBJ1-2, with 8 bases that match TRBD1. Germline CDR1 and CDR2: KGHSH and LQKENI. This CDR3 has 14 amino acids. The ends lost 4 bases at V and 0 bases at J; junction bases unmatched: 1. The CDR3 loop is CASSRTGSNYGYTF. CDR3 nucleotides: TGTGCCAGCTCACGGACAGGGTCTAACTATGGCTACACCTTC.

The genes are TRBV28 and TRBJ2-5, with unresolved D. With 7 bases removed from V and 0 bases from J, the gap between germline ends came to 6 bases. The CDR3 sequence is 12 residues long. Germline V gives CDR1 MDHEN, CDR2 SYDVKM. As DNA, the CDR3 is TGTGCCAGCAACCAGGACCAAGAGACCCAGTACTTC. It specifies CASNQDQETQYF.

This chain joins TRBV5-4 and TRBJ1-1; maybe TRBD1 (6 bases). With 3 bases removed from V and 1 base from J, the gap between germline ends came to 16 bases. Germline V gene data show CDR1 as SGHNT and CDR2 as YYREEE (reference sequence). This CDR3 has 16 residues. CDR3 DNA: TGTGCCAGCAGCTCGCGGACAGACTCAAGGAACACTGAAGCTTTCTTT. Translated, it gives CASSSRTDSRNTEAFF. The entire variable domain, with the rest obtained from reference TRBV5-4 and TRBJ1-1, is as follows: ETGVTQSPTHLIKTRGQQVTLRCSSQSGHNTVSWYQQALGQGPQFIFQYYREEENGRGNFPPRFSGLQFPNYSSELNVNALELDDSALYLCASSSRTDSRNTEAFFGQGTRLTVV.

This rearrangement joins TRBV7-2 to TRBJ1-2; TRBD1 is a possible D gene (6 bases). The CDR3 covers 13 residues. V lost 5 bases and J 4 bases, leaving 11 bases between the germline ends. From germline, CDR1 is SGHTA and CDR2 FQGNSA. The CDR3 is CASSVDRLYGYTF. CDR3 bases: TGTGCCAGCAGCGTAGACAGGCTCTATGGCTACACCTTC.

CDR3 region: CASSPTGLLYEQYF. The CDR3 DNA reads as TGTGCCAGCTCACCTACGGGACTCTTATACGAGCAGTACTTC. This sequence joins TRBV18 and TRBJ2-7; a weak D match, TRBD2 (6 bases). This CDR3 contains 14 residues. Trimming left V 3 bases short and J 4 bases short, with 13 bases between. Germline V lookup: CDR1 KGHSH, CDR2 LQKENI.

This clone was observed a few times. The chain joins TRBV18 to TRBJ1-2; 8 positions agree with TRBD1. The V gene's germline CDR1 is KGHSH and CDR2 LQKENI. The CDR3 is made up of 16 amino acids. V was clipped by 3 bases and J by 2 bases; unmatched bases: 8. The CDR3 loop reads CASSPEKTGANYGYTF. DNA for the CDR3: TGTGCCAGCTCACCCGAAAAGACAGGGGCCAACTATGGCTACACCTTC.

V gene TRBV19 combines with J gene TRBJ1-2, with D uncertain. V was cut by 5 bases and J by 4 bases, with 17 bases left in between. The germline CDR1 and CDR2 sequences are LNHDA and SQIVND (reference sequence). This CDR3 is built from 15 residues. CDR3 coding DNA: TGTGCCAGTAGTTCTGGACCGGGGTTTAGCTATGGCTACACCTTC. It is translated as CASSSGPGFSYGYTF.

This chain connects TRBV7-9 to TRBJ2-7; D possibly corresponds to TRBD2 (6 bases). Germline CDR1 reads SEHNR; CDR2 reads FQNEAQ (reference sequence). The CDR3 is 13 amino acids. Trimming cost V 3 bases and J 3 bases, with 9 bases left between them. The CDR3 DNA reads as TGTGCCAGCAGCTTGGGGGGTAACTACGAGCAGTACTTC. Its protein is CASSLGGNYEQYF.

The chain combines TRBV2 with TRBJ1-2; TRBD1 aligns across 7 bases. The CDR3 is 13 residues long. V was pared by 3 bases and J by 4 bases, with 2 bases of the junction left unmatched. Looked up from germline, CDR1 is SNHLY and CDR2 is FYNNEI. CDR3 DNA: TGTGCCAGCAGTGAGGACAGGCTCTATGGCTACACCTTC. It yields the protein CASSEDRLYGYTF.

The CDR3 protein is CASTAGQGGGQPQHF. CDR3 coding DNA: TGTGCCAGCACCGCCGGACAGGGGGGTGGTCAGCCCCAGCATTTT. The chain uses TRBV2 and TRBJ1-5; 10 bases agree with TRBD1. V was pared by 7 bases and J by 6 bases, with 9 bases of the junction left unmatched. The CDR3 consists of 15 residues. In germline, CDR1 is SNHLY, CDR2 FYNNEI. The full variable domain, completed using reference TRBV2 and TRBJ1-5, is EPEVTQTPSHQVTQMGQEVILRCVPISNHLYFYWYRQILGQKVEFLVSFYNNEISEKSEIFDDQFSVERPDGSNFTLKIRSTKLEDSAMYFCASTAGQGGGQPQHFGDGTRLSIL.

The chain has TRBV7-2 and TRBJ2-1; 8 bases fit TRBD2. The CDR3 extends over 16 amino acids. Germline CDR1 and CDR2: SGHTA and FQGNSA. Losses at the gene ends were 1 base for V and 8 bases for J; bases not matched to a gene: 10. CDR3 residues: CASSLEAVAGIDEQFF. In DNA form, the CDR3 reads TGTGCCAGCAGCTTAGAGGCGGTAGCGGGAATCGATGAGCAGTTCTTC.

This clone was seen just once. The chain uses TRBV2 and TRBJ1-2; weak D call: TRBD1 (6 bases). CDR3 length equals 14 residues. The germline CDR1 and CDR2 sequences are SNHLY and FYNNEI. The V and J ends lost 6 bases and 2 bases respectively, with 13 bases between them. The CDR3 loop is CASRGETGNYGYTF. CDR3 nucleotide sequence: TGTGCCAGCAGGGGGGAGACAGGAAACTATGGCTACACCTTC. The complete variable domain, with remaining parts taken from reference TRBV2 and TRBJ1-2, reads EPEVTQTPSHQVTQMGQEVILRCVPISNHLYFYWYRQILGQKVEFLVSFYNNEISEKSEIFDDQFSVERPDGSNFTLKIRSTKLEDSAMYFCASRGETGNYGYTFGSGTRLTVV.

The CDR3 DNA reads as TGCGCCAGCAGCCAAGCGGCGGGGGAAGACACTGAAGCTTTCTTT. This gives the protein CASSQAAGEDTEAFF. This chain uses TRBV4-1 with TRBJ1-1; TRBD1 is a possible D gene (5 bases). CDR1 and CDR2 from the germline V gene are MGHRA and YSYEKL. Trimming took off 1 base at V and 3 bases at J, with 12 bases between the two ends. The CDR3 is made up of 15 amino acids.

The rearrangement links TRBV19 to TRBJ2-4; TRBD2 agrees at 12 bases. V lost 7 bases, J lost 1 base, and 17 bases stayed unmatched. The CDR3 totals 20 residues. CDR1 LNHDA and CDR2 SQIVND come from the germline V gene (reference sequence). The CDR3 nucleotides read TGTGCCAGTACTACAGGCGGGCTAGCGGGAGGGCCTGCGGCCAAAAACATTCAGTACTTC. The encoded protein is CASTTGGLAGGPAAKNIQYF.